Listed below are T cell receptor beta chains from one sample, sequenced in a study of T cells in Graves' hyperthyroidism and ophthalmopathy. TCRdb called the multiplex PCR reads again in MiXCR, with one record for every CDR3 protein. This sample carries roughly 720,000 distinct CDR3 sequences, roughly 17% of them seen once, and the ten largest clones take 15% to 17%. Sequenced material: blood. These receptors came from a man aged 45-65 years with Graves' hyperthyroidism. The CDR3 runs from the conserved cysteine through the conserved F or W. Fields, in order: clone size, D gene, V gene, CDR3 length, J gene, CDR3 DNA, CDR3 protein. The D gene is left open where the match is weak. A row's size may be missing; if present it is once, few, many or a size class.

clone_size: many
d_call: TRBD1
v_call: TRBV24-1
cdr3_length: 15
j_call: TRBJ2-2
cdr3_nt: TGTGCCACCAGTGGTTGGACAGGGGGCTCCGGGGAGCTGTTTTTT
cdr3_aa: CATSGWTGGSGELFF

clone_size: NA
d_call: NA
v_call: TRBV7-2
cdr3_length: 14
j_call: TRBJ1-2
cdr3_nt: TGTGCCAGCAGCTTAGGGCAAAATAACTATGGCTACACCTTC
cdr3_aa: CASSLGQNNYGYTF

clone_size: few
d_call: NA
v_call: TRBV4-3
cdr3_length: 15
j_call: TRBJ2-7
cdr3_nt: TGCGCCAGCAGCCAAGATCCGGACAGCTCCTACGAGCAGTACTTC
cdr3_aa: CASSQDPDSSYEQYF

clone_size: many
d_call: NA
v_call: TRBV19
cdr3_length: 14
j_call: TRBJ1-1
cdr3_nt: TGTGCCAGTAGTCCCCGGTGGCTGAACACTGAAGCTTTCTTT
cdr3_aa: CASSPRWLNTEAFF

clone_size: few
d_call: TRBD2
v_call: TRBV19
cdr3_length: 18
j_call: TRBJ2-7
cdr3_nt: TGTGCCAGTAGTTCAAAGTCCCCTACTAGCGGCCGCTCCTACGAGCAGTACTTC
cdr3_aa: CASSSKSPTSGRSYEQYF

clone_size: few
d_call: TRBD2
v_call: TRBV6-1
cdr3_length: 14
j_call: TRBJ2-2
cdr3_nt: TGTGCCAGCAGAGGAAGGCGGGAGAGCGGGGAGCTGTTTTTT
cdr3_aa: CASRGRRESGELFF

clone_size: NA
d_call: NA
v_call: TRBV3-1
cdr3_length: 18
j_call: TRBJ2-3
cdr3_nt: TGTGCCAGCAGCGGAACTCCGCCCAAGGCAGGAAGCACAGATACGCAGTATTTT
cdr3_aa: CASSGTPPKAGSTDTQYF

clone_size: many
d_call: TRBD2
v_call: TRBV7-2
cdr3_length: 15
j_call: TRBJ2-1
cdr3_nt: TGTGCCAGCATCACGAGTACTAGCGGGTACAATGAGCAGTTCTTC
cdr3_aa: CASITSTSGYNEQFF

clone_size: many
d_call: TRBD1
v_call: TRBV10-3
cdr3_length: 13
j_call: TRBJ1-2
cdr3_nt: TGTGCCATCACTATAGAGACAGGGGCTGGCTACACCTTC
cdr3_aa: CAITIETGAGYTF

clone_size: many
d_call: TRBD2
v_call: TRBV29-1
cdr3_length: 13
j_call: TRBJ2-7
cdr3_nt: TGCAGCGTTTGTGATGGGACTAGCTACGAGCAGTACTTC
cdr3_aa: CSVCDGTSYEQYF

clone_size: many
d_call: NA
v_call: TRBV28
cdr3_length: 12
j_call: TRBJ2-7
cdr3_nt: TGTGCCAGCAGTTCCTCCGGGACTCAGCAGTACTTC
cdr3_aa: CASSSSGTQQYF

clone_size: many
d_call: NA
v_call: TRBV2
cdr3_length: 14
j_call: TRBJ2-6
cdr3_nt: TGTGCCAGCAGTGAGGGGGCTGGGGCCAACGTCCTGACTTTC
cdr3_aa: CASSEGAGANVLTF

clone_size: NA
d_call: TRBD1
v_call: TRBV28
cdr3_length: 14
j_call: TRBJ2-3
cdr3_nt: TGTGCCAGCGGGGAAGGGGGCGCCACAGATACGCAGTATTTT
cdr3_aa: CASGEGGATDTQYF

clone_size: many
d_call: TRBD2
v_call: TRBV27
cdr3_length: 15
j_call: TRBJ2-3
cdr3_nt: TGTGCCAGCAGTTCGACTAGCGGGATGGGGGCGACGCAGTATTTT
cdr3_aa: CASSSTSGMGATQYF

clone_size: NA
d_call: NA
v_call: TRBV27
cdr3_length: 15
j_call: TRBJ1-1
cdr3_nt: TGTGCCAGCAGTCCACGCAGGGGCGCAAGGACTGAAGCTTTCTTT
cdr3_aa: CASSPRRGARTEAFF

clone_size: NA
d_call: TRBD2
v_call: TRBV7-3
cdr3_length: 15
j_call: TRBJ2-1
cdr3_nt: TGTGCCAGCTCAGCGTCTAGCGGGAGGGACAATGAGCAGTTCTTC
cdr3_aa: CASSASSGRDNEQFF

clone_size: many
d_call: NA
v_call: TRBV11-2
cdr3_length: 16
j_call: TRBJ2-3
cdr3_nt: TGTGCCAGCAGACCTGAGTGGAGTCGGCAGGGAGATACGCAGTATTTT
cdr3_aa: CASRPEWSRQGDTQYF